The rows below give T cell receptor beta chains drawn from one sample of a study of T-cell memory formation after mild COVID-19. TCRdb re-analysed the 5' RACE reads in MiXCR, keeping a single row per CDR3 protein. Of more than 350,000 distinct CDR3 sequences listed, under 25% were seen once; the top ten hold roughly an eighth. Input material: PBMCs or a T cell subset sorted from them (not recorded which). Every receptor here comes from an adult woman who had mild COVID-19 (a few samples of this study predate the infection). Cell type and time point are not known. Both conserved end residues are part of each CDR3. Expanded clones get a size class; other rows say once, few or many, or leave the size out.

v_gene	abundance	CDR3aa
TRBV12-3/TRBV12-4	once	CASSTGLALSYNEQFF
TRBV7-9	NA	CASSKEGNQPQHF
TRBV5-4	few	CASSSTGTQTDTQYF
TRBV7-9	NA	CASSLTGQDPYEQYF
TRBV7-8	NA	CASSLYRLAGNNEQFF
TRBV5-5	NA	CASSLALAGGMETQYF
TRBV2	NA	CASTAWAGGRETQYF
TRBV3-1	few	CARLGLSVTGELFF
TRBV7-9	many	CASSTRRGLGYTF
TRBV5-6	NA	CASSLFGFDIEAFF
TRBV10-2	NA	CASDGTGANYGYTF
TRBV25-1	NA	CASSVGSGALGEQFF
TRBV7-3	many	CASSNGPNTEAFF
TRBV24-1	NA	CATSERDFTDTQYF
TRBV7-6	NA	CASSGTGDTGELFF
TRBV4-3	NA	CASSQRGGELFF
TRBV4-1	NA	CASSQGALAGHNTGELFF
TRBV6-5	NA	CASRLQGGGNEQYF
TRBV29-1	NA	CSVEPRGPQETQYF
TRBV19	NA	CASRNSAVKFPDTQYF